The entry that follows covers one TCR beta chain sequence. Its specificity is unknown. Uncontrolled infection, other autoimmune disease, pregnancy or lactation led to exclusion. Fresh peripheral blood, 8 to 10 ml, was the source of the PBMCs. The record originates from a study of T cells in Graves' hyperthyroidism and ophthalmopathy. Overall study context: Peripheral blood sampling occurred at initial diagnosis, before any treatment.

Findings and caveats of the study: Blood also contained most expanded thyroid clonotypes above 0.001.

Researchers took RNA transcripts and amplified the TCR beta CDR3 regions from them. A first-round RT-PCR of the TCR CDR3 used the HTBI primer set. TCRdb re-called the multiplex PCR reads through MiXCR, storing one row per CDR3 protein. The sample has about 640,000 distinct CDR3 sequences; approximately 15% are singletons. This TCR came from a woman aged 45-65 years with Graves' ophthalmopathy. Sequenced input: blood.

Here the CDR3 reads CASSLGLGTAFGYTF. CDR3 DNA: TGTGCCAGCAGCTTAGGATTGGGGACAGCCTTTGGCTACACCTTC. The chain employs TRBV7-8 and TRBJ1-2; TRBD1 matches at 7 bases. Germline CDR1 SGHVS, CDR2 FQNEAQ. V trimming: 1 base; J trimming: 7 bases; junction bases outside the gene matches: 9. This CDR3 region has 15 residues.